This T cell receptor (beta chain) was sequenced for a study of breast tumors, draining lymph nodes, adjacent tissues. Findings of the study overall: Tumor T cell lymph node origin was a supported hypothesis, not proven.

One entry per CDR3 protein, called by TCRdb with MiXCR from the multiplex PCR reads. The sample contains around 290,000 distinct CDR3 sequences, 30% of which appear only once. Only one count was recorded for this clonotype. The antigen remains unidentified. Axillary draining lymph nodes of breast cancer patients supplied the node samples. The sample comprised axillary lymph node tissue. The source is a female donor with breast cancer. Some clones in this sample may be carry-over from other donors' samples.

Written as DNA, the CDR3 is TGTGCCAGCAGGGGGACGCTCCCTAATGAAAAACTGTTTTTT. Amino acids: CASRGTLPNEKLFF. The chain has TRBV19 and TRBJ1-4; 7 bases line up with TRBD1. Germline CDR1 and CDR2: LNHDA and SQIVND (reference sequence). The ends lost 9 bases at V and 3 bases at J; junction bases unmatched: 7. This CDR3 comprises 14 residues.